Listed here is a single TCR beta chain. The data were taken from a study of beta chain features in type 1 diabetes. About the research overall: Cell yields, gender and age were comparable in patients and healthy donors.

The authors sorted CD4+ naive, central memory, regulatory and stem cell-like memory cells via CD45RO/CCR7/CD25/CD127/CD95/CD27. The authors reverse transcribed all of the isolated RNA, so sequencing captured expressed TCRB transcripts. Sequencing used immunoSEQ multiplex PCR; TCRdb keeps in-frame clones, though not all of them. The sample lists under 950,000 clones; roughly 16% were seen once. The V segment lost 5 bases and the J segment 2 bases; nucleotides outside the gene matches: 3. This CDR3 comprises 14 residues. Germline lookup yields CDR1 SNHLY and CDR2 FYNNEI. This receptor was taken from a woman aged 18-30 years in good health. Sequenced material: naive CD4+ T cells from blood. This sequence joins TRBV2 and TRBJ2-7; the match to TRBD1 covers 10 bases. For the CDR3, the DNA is TGTGCCAGCAGTCAAGGGACAGGGGCCTACGAGCAGTACTTC. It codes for CASSQGTGAYEQYF.